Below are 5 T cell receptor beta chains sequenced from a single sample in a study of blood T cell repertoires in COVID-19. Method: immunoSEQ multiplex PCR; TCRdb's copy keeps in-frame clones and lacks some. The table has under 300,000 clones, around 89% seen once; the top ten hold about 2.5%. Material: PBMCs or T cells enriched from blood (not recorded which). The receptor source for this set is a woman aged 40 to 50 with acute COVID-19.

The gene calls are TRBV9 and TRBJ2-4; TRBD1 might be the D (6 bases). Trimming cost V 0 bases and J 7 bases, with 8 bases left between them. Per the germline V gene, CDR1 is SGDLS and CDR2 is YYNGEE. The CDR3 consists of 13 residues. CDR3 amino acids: CASSVAGDNIQYF. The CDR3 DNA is TGTGCCAGCAGCGTAGCAGGGGACAACATTCAGTACTTC.

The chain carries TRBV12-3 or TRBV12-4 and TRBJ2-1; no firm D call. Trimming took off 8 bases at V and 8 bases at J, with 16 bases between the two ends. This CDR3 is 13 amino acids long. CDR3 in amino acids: CASVPSLRDEQFF. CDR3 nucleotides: TGTGCCAGCGTCCCTAGTCTCCGGGATGAGCAGTTCTTC.

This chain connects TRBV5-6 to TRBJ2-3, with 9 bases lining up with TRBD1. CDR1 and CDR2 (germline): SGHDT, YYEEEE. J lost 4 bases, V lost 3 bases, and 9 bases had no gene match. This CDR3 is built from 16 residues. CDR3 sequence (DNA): TGTGCCAGCAGCTCCTACAGGGGGCTCTTCGCAGATACGCAGTATTTT. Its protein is CASSSYRGLFADTQYF.

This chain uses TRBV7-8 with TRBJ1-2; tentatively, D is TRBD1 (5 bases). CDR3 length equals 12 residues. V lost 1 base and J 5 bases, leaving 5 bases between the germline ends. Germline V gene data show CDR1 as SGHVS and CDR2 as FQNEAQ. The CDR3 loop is CASSLEGYGYTF. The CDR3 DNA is TGTGCCAGCAGCTTAGAGGGGTATGGCTACACCTTC.

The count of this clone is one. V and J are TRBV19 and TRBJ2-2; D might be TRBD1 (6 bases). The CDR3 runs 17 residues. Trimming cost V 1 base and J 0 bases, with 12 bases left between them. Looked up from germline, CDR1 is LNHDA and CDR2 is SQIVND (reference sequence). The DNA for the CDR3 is TGTGCCAGTAGTATAGGCTGGGACACATCGAACACCGGGGAGCTGTTTTTT. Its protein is CASSIGWDTSNTGELFF. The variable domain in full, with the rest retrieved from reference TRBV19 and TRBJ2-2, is DGGITQSPKYLFRKEGQNVTLSCEQNLNHDAMYWYRQDPGQGLRLIYYSQIVNDFQKGDIAEGYSVSREKKESFPLTVTSAQKNPTAFYLCASSIGWDTSNTGELFFGEGSRLTVL.